Shown below are 27 T cell receptor beta chains from a single sample sequenced in a study of blood T cell repertoires in COVID-19. Profiling relied on immunoSEQ multiplex PCR, and the TCRdb table lists in-frame clones only, not all of them. The sample carries 360,000 or so clones, around 90% recorded once. The sequenced material came from peripheral blood. The source is a man younger than 35 with active or convalescent COVID-19.

The chain links TRBV7-3 to TRBJ2-2; no firm D call. The length of the CDR3 is 15 residues. V was shortened by 1 base and J by 1 base, with 7 bases between the two germline ends. Germline CDR1 and CDR2: SGHTA and FQGTGA. The CDR3 nucleotides are TGTGCCAGCAGCTTAAATGGCCAGAACACCGGGGAGCTGTTTTTT. Translating gives CASSLNGQNTGELFF.

This clone showed up just once. V gene TRBV27 combines with J gene TRBJ2-7, with 10 positions matching TRBD2. This CDR3 is built from 15 residues. The trim removed 3 bases at V and 6 bases at J, leaving 8 bases unmatched. CDR1 and CDR2 (germline): MNHEY, SMNVEV (reference sequence). DNA of the CDR3: TGTGCCAGCAGTTTTGTTCTAGCGGGAGTTGCCGAGCAGTACTTC. It specifies CASSFVLAGVAEQYF.

DNA for the CDR3: TGTGCCAGCAGCTTCGGACTTAGGGAGTACGAGCAGTACTTC. This sequence encodes CASSFGLREYEQYF. V is TRBV11-3 and J is TRBJ2-7; D perhaps matches TRBD2 (5 bases). Between the trimmed V and J ends, which lost 3 bases and 4 bases, there was a span of 13 bases. Germline lookup yields CDR1 SGHNT and CDR2 YENEEA. The CDR3 sequence is 14 residues long.

The J gene is TRBJ1-4, the V gene TRBV29-1, with 11 bases fitting TRBD1. CDR1 SQVTM and CDR2 ANQGSEA come from the germline V gene. With V trimmed by 7 bases and J by 0 bases, 7 bases remained unmatched. This CDR3 comprises 16 residues. CDR3 bases: TGCAGCGCTCGGACAGGGGGCCGAGCAACTAATGAAAAACTGTTTTTT. Protein product: CSARTGGRATNEKLFF.

The rearrangement uses TRBV6-2 or TRBV6-3 and TRBJ2-1; TRBD2 agrees at 14 bases. Per germline, CDR1 MNHEY and CDR2 SVGEGT. The CDR3 has 15 amino acids. V lost 6 bases and J lost 6; bases outside the gene matches: 4. The DNA of the CDR3 is TGTGCCAGCAGCCTTGGACTAGCGGGGGGCAATGAGCAGTTCTTC. Translating it yields CASSLGLAGGNEQFF.

This rearrangement joins TRBV6-5 to TRBJ1-1; perhaps TRBD1 as D (6 bases). Germline V CDR1 and CDR2: MNHEY, SVGAGI. This CDR3 comprises 14 residues. V was cut by 7 bases and J by 0 bases, with 12 bases left in between. The CDR3 nucleotides read TGTGCCAGCACCTCGGACAGAGTGAACACTGAAGCTTTCTTT. Amino acids: CASTSDRVNTEAFF.

V is TRBV7-9 and J is TRBJ2-5; TRBD2 might be the D (5 bases). Germline values: CDR1 SEHNR, CDR2 FQNEAQ (reference sequence). V lost 5 bases and J 3 bases, leaving 10 bases between the germline ends. The CDR3 has 13 amino acids. CDR3 amino acids: CASSRSGEETQYF. The CDR3 nucleotides read TGTGCCAGCAGCCGAAGCGGTGAAGAGACCCAGTACTTC.

The chain is built from TRBV4-2 and TRBJ2-1, with 9 bases aligning to TRBD1. The germline V gene has CDR1 LGHNA and CDR2 YNFKEQ. V gave up 1 base and J gave up 7 bases; unmatched junction bases: 5. CDR3 size: 15 residues. The CDR3 sequence is CASSQVGQGINEQFF. In DNA, the CDR3 is TGTGCCAGCAGCCAAGTGGGACAGGGAATAAATGAGCAGTTCTTC.

This chain uses TRBV6-5 with TRBJ1-2, with D possibly being TRBD1 (6 bases). The CDR3 spans 12 residues. CDR1 and CDR2 (germline): MNHEY, SVGAGI. V was clipped by 1 base and J by 8 bases, with 8 bases between them. CDR3 DNA: TGTGCCAGCAGTTACTTACAGGGAGGCTACACCTTC. This translates into CASSYLQGGYTF.

The V and J genes are TRBV19 and TRBJ1-6; 7 bases line up with TRBD1. The trim removed 7 bases at V and 10 bases at J, leaving 10 bases unmatched. This CDR3 region has 14 residues. CDR1 LNHDA and CDR2 SQIVND come from the germline V gene (reference sequence). This CDR3 reads CASTHTGENSPLHF. DNA of the CDR3: TGTGCCAGTACCCATACAGGGGAAAACTCACCCCTCCACTTT.

Here the CDR3 reads CASRGGTSFYNEQFF. The DNA for the CDR3 is TGCGCCAGCAGGGGGGGGACTAGCTTCTACAATGAGCAGTTCTTC. The chain has TRBV10-1 and TRBJ2-1, with TRBD2 matching 9 bases. Per germline, CDR1 WNHNN and CDR2 SYGVQD (reference sequence). The V segment lost 6 bases and the J segment 3 bases; nucleotides outside the gene matches: 6. The CDR3 sequence is 15 residues long.

The rearrangement uses TRBV6-2 or TRBV6-3 and TRBJ2-1; D is possibly TRBD2 (5 bases). Germline values: CDR1 MNHEY, CDR2 SVGEGT. Trimming took off 0 bases at V and 5 bases at J, with 14 bases between the two ends. CDR3 length equals 16 residues. The CDR3 sequence: CASSYSSRRIHNEQFF. CDR3 DNA: TGTGCCAGCAGTTACTCGAGTAGGAGGATTCACAATGAGCAGTTCTTC.

This sequence joins TRBV19 and TRBJ1-2; D call uncertain. With 3 bases removed from V and 8 bases from J, the gap between germline ends came to 19 bases. This CDR3 has 15 amino acids. Germline lookup yields CDR1 LNHDA and CDR2 SQIVND (reference sequence). The DNA of the CDR3 is TGTGCCAGTAGTATCGTTCATGGTGAAGTGGGCGGCTACACCTTC. The encoded protein is CASSIVHGEVGGYTF.

This CDR3 reads CASSPRTSKSEQYF. CDR3 in DNA: TGTGCCAGCAGCCCGCGGACTAGCAAGTCCGAGCAGTACTTC. The V and J genes are TRBV9 and TRBJ2-7; 8 nucleotides align to TRBD2. Unmatched junction bases numbered 9, after V lost 4 bases and J lost 6 bases. Germline CDR1 reads SGDLS; CDR2 reads YYNGEE. CDR3 length: 14 residues.

The chain uses TRBV29-1 and TRBJ1-2; D perhaps matches TRBD1 (6 bases). Germline values: CDR1 SQVTM, CDR2 ANQGSEA. V was clipped by 5 bases and J by 1 base, with 8 bases between them. This CDR3 contains 12 residues. The CDR3 DNA follows: TGCAGCGTTAAACAGGGTAACTATGGCTACACCTTC. Its protein product is CSVKQGNYGYTF.

This chain joins TRBV5-8 and TRBJ2-7; D uncertain. The V gene's germline CDR1 is SGHTS and CDR2 YDEGEE. The CDR3 sequence is 10 residues long. V lost 0 bases, J lost 9 bases, and 4 bases lay in between. Here the CDR3 DNA reads TGTGCCAGCAGCTTGGGAGGGCAGTACTTC. The encoded protein is CASSLGGQYF.

The count of this clone is one. The V and J genes are TRBV6-2 or TRBV6-3 and TRBJ2-7; TRBD1 might be the D (6 bases). Germline CDR1 reads MNHEY; CDR2 reads SVGEGT. V lost 5 bases to trimming and J lost 7 bases, with 18 bases between them. This CDR3 has 14 residues. In nucleotides, the CDR3 is TGTGCCAGCAGTCTAGACCTACAGGGTCGTGAGCAGTACTTC. This gives the protein CASSLDLQGREQYF.

The J gene is TRBJ1-4, the V gene TRBV27, with D unclear. Germline values: CDR1 MNHEY, CDR2 SMNVEV (reference sequence). CDR3 length equals 14 residues. Trimming left V 3 bases short and J 7 bases short, with 12 bases between. Here the CDR3 DNA reads TGTGCCAGCAGTTTCGGGAGAACTCTTGAAAAACTGTTTTTT. Translation: CASSFGRTLEKLFF.

This chain connects TRBV21-1 to TRBJ1-2. TRBV21-1 has pseudogene status. There are 17 residues in the CDR3. The CDR3: CASSKEGRKRGNYGYTF. CDR3 bases: TGTGCCAGCAGCAAAGAAGGGAGAAAACGGGGTAACTATGGCTACACCTTC.

V and J are TRBV4-3 and TRBJ1-5; no reliable D call. The V end was cut by 0 bases, the J end by 2 bases, with 8 bases between. This CDR3 region has 15 residues. Germline V CDR1 and CDR2: LGHNA, YSLEER. DNA for the CDR3: TGCGCCAGCAGCCAAGATAGCGGGGGCAATCAGCCCCAGCATTTT. This translates into CASSQDSGGNQPQHF.

The J gene is TRBJ1-3, the V gene TRBV18, with 7 bases matching TRBD1. This CDR3 has 17 amino acids. Germline lookup yields CDR1 KGHSH and CDR2 LQKENI. J gave up 2 bases and V 0 bases, and 7 bases lay outside the gene matches. As DNA, the CDR3 is TGTGCCAGCTCACCACCTCGTGGACAGGCCCCTGGAAACACCATATATTTT. This translates into CASSPPRGQAPGNTIYF.

The J gene is TRBJ1-6, the V gene TRBV3-1 (or the pseudogene TRBV3-2); a possible D gene is TRBD1 (5 bases). There are 16 residues in the CDR3. V dropped 0 bases and J dropped 8 bases, with 14 bases sitting between them. The germline V gene encodes CDR1 LGHDT and CDR2 YNNKEL (reference sequence). DNA of the CDR3: TGTGCCAGCAGCCAAGATACAGGTAACCGGTATTCACCCCTCCACTTT. It translates to CASSQDTGNRYSPLHF.

The V call is TRBV7-2, the J call TRBJ2-5; TRBD1 aligns across 7 bases. CDR1 and CDR2 (germline): SGHTA, FQGNSA. The CDR3 has 15 residues. The V segment lost 3 bases and the J segment 2 bases; nucleotides outside the gene matches: 6. Written as DNA, the CDR3 is TGTGCCAGCAGCTTTGGACAGGAACCGCAAGAGACCCAGTACTTC. It yields the protein CASSFGQEPQETQYF.

The V call is TRBV2, the J call TRBJ1-5; TRBD1 is a possible D gene (6 bases). Trimming stripped 7 bases from V and 0 bases from J, with 13 bases between. Germline assignment: CDR1 SNHLY and CDR2 FYNNEI. This CDR3 has 15 amino acids. The CDR3 loop reads CASNLDRNSNQPQHF. The CDR3 DNA reads TGTGCCAGCAACCTGGACAGAAATAGCAATCAGCCCCAGCATTTT.

In DNA form, the CDR3 reads TGTGCCAGCAGCGCACCGGGACAGGGGGGAAACATTCAGTACTTC. Translation: CASSAPGQGGNIQYF. The chain combines TRBV5-6 with TRBJ2-4; the match to TRBD1 covers 11 bases. The CDR3 loop spans 15 amino acids. The trim removed 4 bases at V and 6 bases at J, leaving 6 bases unmatched. Germline V lookup: CDR1 SGHDT, CDR2 YYEEEE.

The rearrangement links TRBV27 to TRBJ1-5, with 7 bases that match TRBD1. V shed 5 bases and J 0 bases; nucleotides not matched to a gene: 4. Looked up from germline, CDR1 is MNHEY and CDR2 is SMNVEV (reference sequence). The length of the CDR3 is 15 residues. CDR3 region: CASSPGTDSNQPQHF. CDR3 DNA: TGTGCCAGCAGTCCAGGGACAGATAGCAATCAGCCCCAGCATTTT.

This chain uses TRBV6-6 with TRBJ1-6; 10 bases match TRBD1. The V gene's germline CDR1 is MNHNY and CDR2 SVGAGI (reference sequence). The CDR3 runs to 16 residues. Trimming removed 2 bases from V and 6 bases from J; junction bases left unmatched: 4. CDR3 protein: CASSYRRDRGNSPLHF. The CDR3 nucleotides are TGTGCCAGCAGTTACCGACGGGACAGGGGTAATTCACCCCTCCACTTT.